The clone carrying this T cell receptor beta chain was observed a single time. The CDR3 ends on some other residue instead of the conserved phenylalanine or tryptophan, so this is likely a read error. This sample stems from a study of T cells in Graves' hyperthyroidism and ophthalmopathy. TCR beta CDR3 regions were amplified from RNA. RT-PCR in the first round (using the HTBI primer set) targeted the TCR CDR3. TCRdb reprocessed the multiplex PCR reads with MiXCR, giving one entry per CDR3 protein. Of approximately 220,000 distinct CDR3 sequences in the sample, around 17% were seen once. The CDR3 is 17 residues long. The J segment lost 5 bases and the V segment lost 1 base, leaving 12 bases of the junction unmatched. Germline V lookup: CDR1 SGHNT, CDR2 YYREEE (reference sequence).

Sequencing used blood. The receptor comes from a man aged 35 to 55 with Graves' hyperthyroidism. V usage is TRBV5-4 and J usage is TRBJ2-5, with TRBD2 identical over 9 bases. This CDR3 reads CASSLRLRGGPSETQYS. The CDR3 DNA reads as TGTGCCAGCAGCTTGAGGTTGCGGGGGGGCCCTTCGGAGACCCAGTACTCC.